This T cell receptor beta chain was identified in a study of blood T cell repertoires in COVID-19. About the research overall: Specimens from acute and convalescent COVID-19 originated in the United States, Italy and Spain. T cells, B-cell-depleted T cells, or PBMCs supplied cDNA or gDNA.

As originally analysed: Amplification of reference gene primers provided the estimated nucleated cell counts. Here immunoSEQ multiplex PCR was the method, and the copy in TCRdb shows in-frame clones only, minus some. From that table come the V and J calls and clone size; the DNA was used to work out D and trimming. The data show roughly 150,000 clones, with more than 80% seen just once and approximately 2.8% held by the top ten. The germline V gene encodes CDR1 KGHSH and CDR2 LQKENI. Trimming took 2 bases from V and 4 from J, leaving 6 bases between them. The CDR3 extends over 13 amino acids. Sequencing was done on a sample of peripheral blood. This sequence was found in a man between 60 and 75 years old with acute or convalescent COVID-19. The chain carries TRBV18 and TRBJ2-1; D remains ambiguous. The CDR3 region is CASSPGQYNEQFF. Written as DNA, the CDR3 is TGTGCCAGCTCACCAGGCCAATACAATGAGCAGTTCTTC.